The 15 T cell receptor beta chains given below trace back to one sample, sequenced in a study of T cell changes during pregnancy in multiple sclerosis. TCRdb's copy holds only in-frame clones and misses some; the assay was immunoSEQ multiplex PCR. In the table there are about 46,000 clones, about 91% of which are singletons. The sample was CD8+ T cells from peripheral blood mononuclear cells, taken after pregnancy. These receptors were obtained from a female donor with multiple sclerosis, enrolled in a pregnancy study.

The rearrangement links TRBV5-1 to TRBJ2-7, with a tentative D call TRBD1 (6 bases). The CDR3 totals 15 residues. Germline loops: CDR1 SGHRS, CDR2 YFSETQ. The ends were cut back, 5 bases at V and 0 bases at J, with 15 bases in the middle. CDR3 nucleotides: TGCGCCAGCAGGTTTAATCGGGACAACTCCTACGAGCAGTACTTC. Amino acid sequence: CASRFNRDNSYEQYF.

The CDR3: CASSLLPGGSADTQYF. The CDR3 nucleotides read TGTGCCAGCAGCTTACTCCCAGGGGGGTCAGCAGATACGCAGTATTTT. The chain has TRBV9 and TRBJ2-3; D is possibly TRBD1 (7 bases). Germline CDR1 SGDLS, CDR2 YYNGEE. CDR3 size: 16 residues. Trimming removed 4 bases at V and 4 bases at J, with 19 bases between.

The rearrangement uses TRBV14 and TRBJ1-2; 8 bases line up with TRBD1. The CDR3 has 14 residues. Per germline, CDR1 SGHDN and CDR2 FVKESK. Germline trimming cut 0 bases from V and 5 bases from J; bases unmatched to any gene: 2. The CDR3 region is CASSQDGTGYGYTF. CDR3 sequence (DNA): TGTGCCAGCAGCCAAGATGGGACAGGATATGGCTACACCTTC.

The chain combines TRBV27 with TRBJ2-7; the match to TRBD2 covers 9 bases. Trimming removed 3 bases from V and 2 bases from J; junction bases left unmatched: 11. CDR3 size: 17 residues. Germline V gene sequence: CDR1 MNHEY, CDR2 SMNVEV (reference sequence). The CDR3 spells CASSFSSGTRPTYEQYF. CDR3 bases: TGTGCCAGCAGTTTTTCTAGCGGGACCCGACCAACCTACGAGCAGTACTTC.

The J gene is TRBJ2-1, the V gene TRBV27; D call uncertain. The CDR3 has 12 amino acids. Germline V CDR1 and CDR2: MNHEY, SMNVEV (reference sequence). Trimming removed 6 bases at V and 8 bases at J, with 11 bases between. The CDR3 sequence is CASSSTPHEQFF. For the CDR3, the DNA is TGTGCCAGCAGCTCGACTCCCCATGAGCAGTTCTTC.

The chain employs TRBV2 and TRBJ2-3, with D possibly being TRBD2 (5 bases). The CDR3 has 15 amino acids. The germline CDR1 and CDR2 sequences are SNHLY and FYNNEI. V was trimmed by 7 bases and J by 1 base, leaving 15 bases between them. This CDR3 reads CASIRVGLRTDTQYF. The CDR3 region has the DNA TGTGCCAGCATTAGGGTTGGACTCCGCACAGATACGCAGTATTTT.

This chain joins TRBV4-3 and TRBJ1-2, with 7 bases aligning to TRBD1. The length of the CDR3 is 13 residues. Unmatched junction bases numbered 7, after V lost 4 bases and J lost 8 bases. CDR1 and CDR2 from the germline V gene are LGHNA and YSLEER. CDR3 amino acids: CASSPRDSWGYTF. CDR3 DNA: TGCGCCAGCAGCCCTCGGGACAGTTGGGGCTACACCTTC.

This chain connects TRBV4-1 to TRBJ1-1; no clear D. Looked up from germline, CDR1 is MGHRA and CDR2 is YSYEKL. The CDR3 has 15 residues. The V end lost 1 base, the J end lost 0 bases, and 9 bases lay between the germline ends. For the CDR3, the DNA is TGCGCCAGCAGCCAAGTCGAGACATTGAACACTGAAGCTTTCTTT. Amino acid sequence: CASSQVETLNTEAFF.

In this sample, this clone turned up once. The chain combines TRBV11-1 with TRBJ2-3; D perhaps matches TRBD2 (6 bases). Trimming shortened V by 3 bases and J by 3 bases, and 10 bases separated the two germline ends. The CDR3 has 14 amino acids. Germline-derived CDR1 and CDR2 are SGHAT and FQDESV (reference sequence). Here the CDR3 reads CASSFVLATDTQYF. The DNA of the CDR3 is TGTGCCAGCAGCTTCGTACTAGCAACAGATACGCAGTATTTT.

The rearrangement links TRBV5-6 to TRBJ1-1, with a possible D match to TRBD1 (6 bases). Germline lookup yields CDR1 SGHDT and CDR2 YYEEEE. This CDR3 contains 13 residues. V lost 7 bases, J lost 11 bases, and 21 bases lay in between. Written as DNA, the CDR3 is TGTGCCAGCGGGGTCCCGGGACATTCATGGGCTTTCTTT. Amino acids: CASGVPGHSWAFF.

The V call is TRBV27, the J call TRBJ2-2, with TRBD2 matching over 11 bases. This CDR3 region has 18 residues. V gave up 1 base and J gave up 3 bases; unmatched junction bases: 7. Germline assignment: CDR1 MNHEY and CDR2 SMNVEV (reference sequence). CDR3 sequence reads: CASSLFPGLADDTGELFF. Written as DNA, the CDR3 is TGTGCCAGCAGTTTATTTCCGGGACTAGCGGATGACACCGGGGAGCTGTTTTTT.

The chain combines TRBV5-4 with TRBJ2-5; 7 nucleotides align to TRBD2. Germline loops: CDR1 SGHNT, CDR2 YYREEE (reference sequence). This CDR3 has 15 residues. The trim removed 0 bases at V and 3 bases at J, leaving 5 bases unmatched. Here the CDR3 DNA reads TGTGCCAGCAGCTTGGCTGGGCTAGCGGAAGAGACCCAGTACTTC. This gives the protein CASSLAGLAEETQYF.

This clone was observed at least ten times. This chain connects TRBV27 to TRBJ1-1; D may be TRBD1 (6 bases). Trimming took off 6 bases at V and 3 bases at J, with 11 bases between the two ends. Germline loops: CDR1 MNHEY, CDR2 SMNVEV (reference sequence). The CDR3 contains 13 residues. CDR3 nucleotide sequence: TGTGCCAGCAGCATCAACAGGGACACTGAAGCTTTCTTT. Residues: CASSINRDTEAFF.

The chain recombines TRBV9 with TRBJ2-5; 8 bases match TRBD1. Looked up from germline, CDR1 is SGDLS and CDR2 is YYNGEE. J was trimmed by 5 bases and V by 1 base; bases with no gene match: 13. This CDR3 has 17 amino acids. The CDR3 loop is CASSVTHGQGSSETQYF. The CDR3 DNA sequence: TGTGCCAGCAGCGTAACCCACGGACAGGGCTCTTCCGAGACCCAGTACTTC.

The gene calls are TRBV19 and TRBJ1-2; D might be TRBD1 (5 bases). The CDR3 runs 12 residues. The germline V gene has CDR1 LNHDA and CDR2 SQIVND (reference sequence). The V and J ends lost 5 bases and 11 bases respectively, with 15 bases between them. CDR3 DNA: TGTGCCAGTAGTCCAGGGAACGTCCGGTACACCTTC. Amino acids: CASSPGNVRYTF.